This T cell receptor (beta chain) was sequenced for a study of OX40 agonist ivuxolimab in advanced cancers. The CDR3 covers 13 residues. The germline CDR1 and CDR2 sequences are LNHNV and YYDKDF (reference sequence). V was shortened by 1 base and J by 13 bases, with 14 bases between the two germline ends. Sequencing used immunoSEQ multiplex PCR; TCRdb keeps in-frame clones, though not all of them. The sample consists of 81,000 or so clones, more than 75% of them appearing once. The source is an adult with an advanced solid tumor such as melanoma, head and neck, liver or kidney cancer. The source was CD4+ or CD8+ T cells sorted from blood, collected in a trial of the OX40 agonist ivuxolimab. The chain uses TRBV15 and TRBJ1-5; D is unresolved. The CDR3 reads CATSRGQTGIQHF. In DNA form, the CDR3 reads TGTGCCACCAGCAGAGGACAAACCGGGATACAGCATTTT.